The clone carrying this T cell receptor (beta chain) was counted between two and nine times. Its antigen is undetermined. The data derive from a study of early T cells in non-severe SARS-CoV-2 infection. Study-wide points: Matching results from VDJdb favored anti-spike CD8 responses, leaving private and CD4 specificities undetected.

Unique molecular identifiers (one per individual cDNA molecule) were attached. MiXCR was run by TCRdb on the 5' RACE reads, yielding one entry per CDR3 protein. Among 45,000 to 50,000 distinct CDR3 sequences, around 6.5% were seen once, and the ten largest hold roughly 6.9%. Losses at the gene ends were 4 bases for V and 6 bases for J; bases not matched to a gene: 12. CDR3 size: 16 residues. Germline-derived CDR1 and CDR2 are SGHRS and YFSETQ. Sequencing was performed on whole blood, taken at baseline. This chain links TRBV5-1 with TRBJ1-3, with 8 bases that match TRBD1. The sequence came from an adult who was a healthcare worker with PCR-confirmed SARS-CoV-2 infection or an uninfected control (not recorded which). CDR3 loop: CASSTADRVAKNTIYF. DNA for the CDR3: TGCGCCAGCAGCACTGCGGACAGGGTTGCTAAAAACACCATATATTTT. Full variable domain (rest looked up from reference TRBV5-1 and TRBJ1-3): KAGVTQTPRYLIKTRGQQVTLSCSPISGHRSVSWYQQTPGQGLQFLFEYFSETQRNKGNFPGRFSGRQFSNSRSEMNVSTLELGDSALYLCASSTADRVAKNTIYFGEGSWLTVV.